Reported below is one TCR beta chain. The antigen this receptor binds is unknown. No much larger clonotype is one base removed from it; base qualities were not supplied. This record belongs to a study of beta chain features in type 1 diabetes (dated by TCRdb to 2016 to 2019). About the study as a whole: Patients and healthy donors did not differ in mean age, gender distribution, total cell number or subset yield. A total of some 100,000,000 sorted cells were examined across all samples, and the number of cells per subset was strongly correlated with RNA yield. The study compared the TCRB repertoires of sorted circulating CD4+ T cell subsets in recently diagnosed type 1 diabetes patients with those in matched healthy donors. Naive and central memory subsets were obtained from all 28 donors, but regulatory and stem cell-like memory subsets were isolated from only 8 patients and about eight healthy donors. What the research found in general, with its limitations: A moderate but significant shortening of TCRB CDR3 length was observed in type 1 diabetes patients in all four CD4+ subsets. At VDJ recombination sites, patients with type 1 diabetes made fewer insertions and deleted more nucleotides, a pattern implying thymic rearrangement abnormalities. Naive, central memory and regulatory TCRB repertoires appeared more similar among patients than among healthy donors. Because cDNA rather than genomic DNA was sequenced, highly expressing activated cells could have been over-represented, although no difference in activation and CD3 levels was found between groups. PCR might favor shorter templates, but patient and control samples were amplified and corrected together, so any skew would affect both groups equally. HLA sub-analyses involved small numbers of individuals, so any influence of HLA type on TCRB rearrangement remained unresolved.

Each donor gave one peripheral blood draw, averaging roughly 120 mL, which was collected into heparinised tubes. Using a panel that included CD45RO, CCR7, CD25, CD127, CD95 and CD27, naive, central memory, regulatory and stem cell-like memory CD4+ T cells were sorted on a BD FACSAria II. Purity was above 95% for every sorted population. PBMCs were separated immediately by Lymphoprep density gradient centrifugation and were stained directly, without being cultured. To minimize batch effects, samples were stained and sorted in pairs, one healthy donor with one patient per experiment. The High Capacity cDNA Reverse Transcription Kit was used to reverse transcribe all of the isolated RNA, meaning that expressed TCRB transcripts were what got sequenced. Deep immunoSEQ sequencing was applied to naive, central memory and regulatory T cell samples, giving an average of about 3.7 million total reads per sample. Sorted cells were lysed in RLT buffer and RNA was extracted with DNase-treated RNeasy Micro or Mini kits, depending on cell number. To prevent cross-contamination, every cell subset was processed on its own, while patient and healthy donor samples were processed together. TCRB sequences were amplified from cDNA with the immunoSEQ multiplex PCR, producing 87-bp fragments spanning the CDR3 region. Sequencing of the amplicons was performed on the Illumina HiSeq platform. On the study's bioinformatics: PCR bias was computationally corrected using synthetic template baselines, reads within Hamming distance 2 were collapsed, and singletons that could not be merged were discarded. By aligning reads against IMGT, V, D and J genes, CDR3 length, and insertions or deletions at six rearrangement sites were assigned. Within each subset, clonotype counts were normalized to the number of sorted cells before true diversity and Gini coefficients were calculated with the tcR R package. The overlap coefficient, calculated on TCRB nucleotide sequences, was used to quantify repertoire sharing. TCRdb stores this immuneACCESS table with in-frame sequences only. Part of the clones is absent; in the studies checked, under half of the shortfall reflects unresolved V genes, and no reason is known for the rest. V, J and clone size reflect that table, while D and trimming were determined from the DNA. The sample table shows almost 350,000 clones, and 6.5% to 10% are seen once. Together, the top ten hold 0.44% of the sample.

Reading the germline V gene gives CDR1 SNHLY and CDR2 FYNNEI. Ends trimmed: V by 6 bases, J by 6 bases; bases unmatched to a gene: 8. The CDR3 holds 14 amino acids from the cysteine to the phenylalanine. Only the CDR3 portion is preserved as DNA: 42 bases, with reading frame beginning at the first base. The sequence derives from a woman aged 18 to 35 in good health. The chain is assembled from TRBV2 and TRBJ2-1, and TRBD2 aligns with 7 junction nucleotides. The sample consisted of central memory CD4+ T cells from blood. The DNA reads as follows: TGTGCCAGCAGGGCACCTCTAGCGGTCAATGAGCAGTTCTTC. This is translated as CASRAPLAVNEQFF.